This record concerns one T cell receptor (beta chain) sequence. This entry is derived from a study of control samples from healthy donors and cancer patients. V trimming: 1 base; J trimming: 4 bases; junction bases outside the gene matches: 2. Germline CDR1 and CDR2: MGHDK and SYGVNS. The CDR3 is 15 amino acids. Produced via immunoSEQ multiplex PCR; TCRdb's table is partial and in-frame only. The sample lists more than 75,000 clones, around 85% occurring once. The specimen was PBMCs. The clonotype originates from a man in his 70s with lung cancer. The rearrangement links TRBV25-1 to TRBJ2-5; 11 bases are a match to TRBD2. CDR3 residues: CASSEWLAGGETQYF. The CDR3 nucleotides are TGTGCCAGCAGTGAATGGCTAGCGGGAGGAGAGACCCAGTACTTC.